A single sample gave rise to the 5 T cell receptor beta chains below, sequenced in a study of blood T cell repertoires in COVID-19. Using immunoSEQ multiplex PCR, the repertoire was profiled, and TCRdb retains in-frame clones only, with some absent. Found here are roughly 62,000 clones, about nine tenths of them singletons; the top ten hold about a tenth. Material: peripheral blood. The source of these receptors is a human donor with acute or convalescent COVID-19. The donor label of this sample is uncertain.

This clone showed up just once. The rearrangement links TRBV27 to TRBJ2-7; TRBD1 matches at 7 bases. CDR1 MNHEY and CDR2 SMNVEV come from the germline V gene (reference sequence). The CDR3 sequence is 15 residues long. After removal of 3 bases from V and 2 bases from J, the junction contained 7 bases not matched to a gene. The CDR3: CASSFQPDRTYEQYF. CDR3 nucleotide sequence: TGTGCCAGCAGTTTTCAGCCGGACAGGACCTACGAGCAGTACTTC.

J is TRBJ2-3 and V is TRBV20-1, with a possible D match to TRBD1 (5 bases). Trimming shortened V by 8 bases and J by 2 bases, and 8 bases separated the two germline ends. Germline V lookup: CDR1 DFQATT, CDR2 SNEGSKA (reference sequence). The CDR3 runs to 11 residues. The CDR3: CSTRATDTQYF. The CDR3 DNA sequence: TGCAGTACCAGGGCCACAGATACGCAGTATTTT.

The rearrangement links TRBV10-3 to TRBJ1-4, with D uncertain. The CDR3 consists of 15 residues. CDR1 is ENHRY, CDR2 SYGVKD, per germline. Trimming left V 6 bases short and J 7 bases short, with 18 bases between. The CDR3 DNA reads TGTGCCATCAGCGCCTCAATTGTGACATCTGAAAAACTGTTTTTT. It encodes CAISASIVTSEKLFF.

The chain is built from TRBV2 and TRBJ2-4; possible D gene TRBD1, 6 bases. Trimming took off 5 bases at V and 4 bases at J, with 9 bases between the two ends. The germline CDR1 and CDR2 sequences are SNHLY and FYNNEI. The CDR3 extends over 13 amino acids. The CDR3 protein is CASSTQGKNIQYF. The CDR3 nucleotides read TGTGCCAGCAGTACACAGGGAAAAAACATTCAGTACTTC.

CDR3: CASSQGPGGNQPQHF. The CDR3 nucleotides are TGCGCCAGCAGCCAAGGACCGGGGGGTAATCAGCCCCAGCATTTT. The chain links TRBV4-1 to TRBJ1-5; the D gene is possibly TRBD1 (5 bases). The CDR3 runs to 15 residues. V gave up 1 base and J gave up 4 bases, with 11 bases separating them. Germline V gene data show CDR1 as MGHRA and CDR2 as YSYEKL.